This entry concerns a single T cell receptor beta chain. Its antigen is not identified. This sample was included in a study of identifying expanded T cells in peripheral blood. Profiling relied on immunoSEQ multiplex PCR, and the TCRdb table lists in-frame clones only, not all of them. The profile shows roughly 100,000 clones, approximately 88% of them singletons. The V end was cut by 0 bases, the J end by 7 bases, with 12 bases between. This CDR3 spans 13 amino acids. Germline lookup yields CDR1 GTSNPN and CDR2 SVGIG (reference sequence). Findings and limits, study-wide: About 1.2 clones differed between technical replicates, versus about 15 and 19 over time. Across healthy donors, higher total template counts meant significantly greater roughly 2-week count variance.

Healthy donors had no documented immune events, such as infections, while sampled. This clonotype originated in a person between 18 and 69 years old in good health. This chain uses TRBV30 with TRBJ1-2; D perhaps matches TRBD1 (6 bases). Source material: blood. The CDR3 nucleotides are TGTGCCTGGAGTGTAGCGGGGGGCGGTGGCTACACCTTC. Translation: CAWSVAGGGGYTF.